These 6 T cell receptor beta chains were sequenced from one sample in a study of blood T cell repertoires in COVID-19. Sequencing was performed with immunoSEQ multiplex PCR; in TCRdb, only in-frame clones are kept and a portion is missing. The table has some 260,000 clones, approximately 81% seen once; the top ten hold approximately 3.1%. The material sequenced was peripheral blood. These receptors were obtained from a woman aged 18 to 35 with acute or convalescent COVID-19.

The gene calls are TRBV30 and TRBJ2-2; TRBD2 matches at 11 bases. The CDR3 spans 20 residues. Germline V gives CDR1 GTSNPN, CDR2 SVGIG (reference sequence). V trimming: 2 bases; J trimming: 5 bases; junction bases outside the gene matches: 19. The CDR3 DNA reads TGTGCCTGGAGTATCGAGGGGCTAGCGGGAGGATCATGGGGGACCGGGGAGCTGTTTTTT. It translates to CAWSIEGLAGGSWGTGELFF.

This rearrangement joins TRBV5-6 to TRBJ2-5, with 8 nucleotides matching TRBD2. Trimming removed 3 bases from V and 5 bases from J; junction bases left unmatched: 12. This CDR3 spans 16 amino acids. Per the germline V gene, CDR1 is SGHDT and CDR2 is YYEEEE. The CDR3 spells CASSWPPGGGTETQYF. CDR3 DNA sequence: TGTGCCAGCAGCTGGCCCCCGGGAGGGGGGACGGAGACCCAGTACTTC.

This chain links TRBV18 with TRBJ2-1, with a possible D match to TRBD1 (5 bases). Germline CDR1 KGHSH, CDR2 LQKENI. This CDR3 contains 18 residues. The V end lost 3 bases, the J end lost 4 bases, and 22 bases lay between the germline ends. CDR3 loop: CASSPFRAATADYNEQFF. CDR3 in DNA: TGTGCCAGCTCACCTTTCAGGGCAGCAACTGCCGATTACAATGAGCAGTTCTTC.

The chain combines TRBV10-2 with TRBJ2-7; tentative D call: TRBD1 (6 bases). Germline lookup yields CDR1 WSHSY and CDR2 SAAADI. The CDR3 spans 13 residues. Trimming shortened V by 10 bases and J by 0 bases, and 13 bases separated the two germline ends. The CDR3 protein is CATLRDTSYEQYF. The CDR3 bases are TGCGCCACCCTCCGGGACACCTCCTACGAGCAGTACTTC.

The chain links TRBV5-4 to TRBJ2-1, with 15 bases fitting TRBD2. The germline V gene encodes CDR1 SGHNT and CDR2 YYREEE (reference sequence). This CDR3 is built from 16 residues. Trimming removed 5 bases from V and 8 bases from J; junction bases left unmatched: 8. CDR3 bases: TGTGCCAGCAGTCCGGGACTAGCGGGAGGATCGGATGAGCAGTTCTTC. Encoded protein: CASSPGLAGGSDEQFF.

This CDR3 is CASSPRLADGETQYF. CDR3 bases: TGTGCCAGCAGCCCCCGACTAGCGGACGGGGAGACCCAGTACTTC. The rearrangement uses TRBV9 and TRBJ2-5; 9 bases match TRBD2. The J segment lost 5 bases and the V segment lost 4 bases, leaving 9 bases of the junction unmatched. CDR3 size: 15 residues. Germline CDR1 is SGDLS and CDR2 is YYNGEE.